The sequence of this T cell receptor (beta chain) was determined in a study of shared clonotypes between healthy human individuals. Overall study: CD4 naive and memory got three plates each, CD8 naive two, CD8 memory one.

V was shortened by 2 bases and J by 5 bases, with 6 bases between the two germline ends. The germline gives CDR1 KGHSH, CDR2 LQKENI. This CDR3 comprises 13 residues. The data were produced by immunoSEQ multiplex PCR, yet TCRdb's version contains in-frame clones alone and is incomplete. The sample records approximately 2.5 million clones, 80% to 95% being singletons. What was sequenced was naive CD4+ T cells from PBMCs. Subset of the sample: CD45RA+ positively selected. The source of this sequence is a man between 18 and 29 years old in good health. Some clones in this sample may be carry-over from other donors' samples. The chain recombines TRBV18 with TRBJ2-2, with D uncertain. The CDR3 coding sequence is TGTGCCAGCTCACCATGGGTAACCGGGGAGCTGTTTTTT. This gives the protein CASSPWVTGELFF.